The rows below give T cell receptor beta chains drawn from one sample of a study of cytomegalovirus exposure and HLA in healthy donors. Using immunoSEQ multiplex PCR, the repertoire was profiled, and TCRdb retains in-frame clones only, with some absent. Here the sample spans approximately 110,000 clones, approximately 70% being singletons. What was sequenced was PBMCs. All receptors derive from a man aged 25 to 40 in good health and CMV-seronegative. CDR3s leave out the opening cysteine and the closing phenylalanine or tryptophan. A D gene is named only where the DNA matches it firmly. Some rows mark clone size as missing; the rest say once, few, many or name a class of expanded clone.

j_gene,abundance,v_gene,d_gene,CDR3aa
TRBJ2-6,NA,TRBV11-1,TRBD1,ASSLGTGLSGANVLT
TRBJ2-2,NA,TRBV6-5,NA,ASSPRGDNTGELF
TRBJ2-3,NA,TRBV11-2,NA,ASSLLSSARTDTQY
TRBJ1-2,few,TRBV11-2,NA,ASSSGPAVWSGYT
TRBJ1-2,NA,TRBV6-5,TRBD1,ASSTRQGGYGYT
TRBJ1-1,NA,TRBV7-9,NA,ASSLRGGDTEAF
TRBJ2-7,few,TRBV18,TRBD1,ASSSLTGERGEQY
TRBJ2-2,NA,TRBV30,TRBD1,AWGRPDRAGGELF
TRBJ2-2,NA,TRBV7-3,NA,ASSRQRENTGELF
TRBJ1-2,NA,TRBV10-3,TRBD1,AISPGQGETDYGYT
TRBJ2-5,NA,TRBV11-2,NA,ASSLGQTQY
TRBJ2-3,few,TRBV28,NA,ASSYETGTDTQY
TRBJ1-5,NA,TRBV6-6,NA,ASSDWQPQH
TRBJ2-5,NA,TRBV27,NA,ASSFTSGVETQY
TRBJ2-3,NA,TRBV9,TRBD2,ASSSRTSGSTDTQY
TRBJ2-1,NA,TRBV19,TRBD1,ASSMRQGISGQF